This T cell receptor (beta chain) was obtained from a study of T cells in Graves' hyperthyroidism and ophthalmopathy. Study-wide context: At the time of initial diagnosis and before any treatment, peripheral blood was collected. Study-level results: Blood samples included most of the expanded thyroid clonotypes exceeding 0.001. Ophthalmopathy, as predicted by the model, came a median about six months after the prediction.

Amplification of TCR beta CDR3 regions used RNA as the template. RT-PCR in the first round (using the HTBI primer set) targeted the TCR CDR3. TCRdb ran MiXCR on the multiplex PCR reads and lists one entry per CDR3 protein. The table has more than 300,000 distinct CDR3 sequences, under 15% seen once. Every diagnosis used clinical symptoms, serum thyroxine and TRAb, thyroid ultrasound and orbital computed tomography. The germline CDR1 and CDR2 sequences are MDHEN and SYDVKM. Trimming removed 8 bases at V and 3 bases at J, with 13 bases between. The CDR3 is 13 residues long. Ten or more counts support this clonotype. What it recognizes is unknown.

The specimen sequenced was blood. The sequence came from a woman aged 18-30 years with Graves' hyperthyroidism. V gene TRBV28 combines with J gene TRBJ1-1; no reliable D call. The CDR3 region is CASDGSGDTEAFF. The CDR3 DNA is TGTGCCAGCGACGGATCGGGAGACACTGAAGCTTTCTTT.